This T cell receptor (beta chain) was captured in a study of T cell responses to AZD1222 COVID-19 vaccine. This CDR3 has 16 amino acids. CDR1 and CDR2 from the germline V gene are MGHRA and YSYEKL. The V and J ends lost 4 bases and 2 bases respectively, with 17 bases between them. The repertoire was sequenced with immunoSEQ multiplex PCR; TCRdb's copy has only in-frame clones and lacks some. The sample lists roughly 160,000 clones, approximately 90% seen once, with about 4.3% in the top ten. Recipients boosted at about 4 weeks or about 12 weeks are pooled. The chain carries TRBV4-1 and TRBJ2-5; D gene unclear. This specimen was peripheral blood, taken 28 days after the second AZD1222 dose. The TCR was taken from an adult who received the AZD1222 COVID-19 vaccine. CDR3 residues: CASSRSGQTAQETQYF. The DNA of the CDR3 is TGCGCCAGCAGCCGAAGTGGCCAGACTGCACAAGAGACCCAGTACTTC.